The clone carrying this T cell receptor (beta chain) occurred once. This sample was taken from a study of control samples from healthy donors and cancer patients. CDR3 length equals 15 residues. J gave up 6 bases and V 4 bases, and 9 bases lay outside the gene matches. CDR1 and CDR2 (germline): MNHEY, SMNVEV (reference sequence). TCRdb keeps only in-frame clones here, not all; method: immunoSEQ multiplex PCR. The sample contains 190,000 or so clones, just under 95% of which appear only once. This chain uses TRBV27 with TRBJ2-7; 10 bases align to TRBD1. The receptor comes from a young man in good health. Sequenced: blood. The CDR3 region is CASSSRRQGAGEQYF. The CDR3 nucleotides read TGTGCCAGCAGTTCCCGCCGACAGGGGGCAGGCGAGCAGTACTTC.